Sequencing of this T cell receptor (beta chain) was carried out in a study of cytomegalovirus exposure and HLA in healthy donors. The study ran its PCR with 60 Vbeta and 13 Jbeta primers. Profiled with immunoSEQ multiplex PCR; TCRdb holds only in-frame clones, not every one. The sample has 120,000 to 150,000 clones, about 70% seen once; the top ten hold around 4%. The sequenced sample consisted of PBMCs. The receptor was derived from a man in his sixties in good health and CMV-seronegative.

DNA for the CDR3: TGTGCCAGCAGCGCCCGGGGTAGCGGGTGTGAGCAGTTCTTC. Translating gives CASSARGSGCEQFF. The rearrangement joins TRBV7-2 to TRBJ2-1; TRBD2 matches at 7 bases. The CDR3 contains 14 residues. Germline trimming cut 5 bases from V and 9 bases from J; bases unmatched to any gene: 10. Germline lookup yields CDR1 SGHTA and CDR2 FQGNSA.